The rows below give T cell receptor beta chains drawn from one sample of a study of T cell repertoires in cytomegalovirus infection. Each CDR3 protein gets one entry after TCRdb re-called the reads with MiXCR. This table holds over 150,000 distinct CDR3 sequences, approximately 18% found once. Sequencing was performed on CD8+ T cells from PBMCs. These receptors were obtained from a human donor in good health (CMV status not recorded). Some clones in this sample may be carry-over from other donors' samples. The CDR3 runs from the conserved cysteine through the conserved F or W. Fields, in order: V gene, D gene, clone size, J gene, CDR3 protein, CDR3 DNA. D genes are given only for firm matches. Rows may omit the clone size; those that give it use once, few, many or a size class.

TRBV27	-	few	TRBJ1-1	CASSLVSRVDTEAFF	TGTGCCAGCAGTTTAGTGTCCAGGGTGGACACTGAAGCTTTCTTT
TRBV9	-	-	TRBJ2-6	CASSVEHSGANVLTF	TGTGCCAGCAGCGTAGAACACTCTGGGGCCAACGTCCTGACTTTC
TRBV7-9	-	-	TRBJ2-6	CASSPTASGANVLTF	TGTGCCAGCAGCCCGACGGCCTCTGGGGCCAACGTCCTGACTTTC
TRBV7-9	TRBD1	-	TRBJ2-5	CASTPLNRGPLETQYF	TGTGCCAGCACCCCTTTAAACAGGGGGCCGTTGGAGACCCAGTACTTC
TRBV9	-	-	TRBJ2-6	CASSVSSGANVLTF	TGTGCCAGCAGCGTGTCCTCTGGGGCCAACGTCCTGACTTTC
TRBV7-9	TRBD1	-	TRBJ2-1	CASSATGEQFF	TGTGCCAGCAGCGCGACAGGGGAGCAGTTCTTC
TRBV29-1	TRBD2	few	TRBJ2-1	CSAILATYNEQFF	TGCAGCGCCATACTAGCGACGTACAATGAGCAGTTCTTC
TRBV6-6	-	-	TRBJ1-1	CASSYRDTSSWGAFF	TGTGCCAGCAGTTACCGGGACACCTCCTCGTGGGGAGCTTTCTTT
TRBV7-9	-	few	TRBJ2-7	CASSLDTGTVSIYEQYF	TGTGCCAGCAGCTTAGACACCGGGACGGTATCCATCTACGAGCAGTACTTC
TRBV27	TRBD1	medium-sized	TRBJ1-1	CASSNTWTGSTEAFF	TGTGCCAGCAGCAACACATGGACAGGGTCCACTGAAGCTTTCTTT
TRBV9	TRBD2	many	TRBJ2-3	CASSVESGGYTDTQYF	TGTGCCAGCAGCGTAGAAAGCGGGGGGTACACAGATACGCAGTATTTT
TRBV7-9	-	many	TRBJ1-2	CASSFSITLTF	TGTGCCAGCAGCTTTAGTATAACTCTCACCTTC
TRBV20-1	-	few	TRBJ2-1	CSARDSLGAGEQFF	TGCAGTGCTAGAGATTCATTGGGGGCCGGTGAGCAGTTCTTC
TRBV27	-	-	TRBJ2-7	CASSSRQDSYEQYF	TGTGCCAGCAGTTCACGACAGGATTCCTACGAGCAGTACTTC
TRBV12-3/TRBV12-4	-	-	TRBJ2-3	CASSDNPPTDTQYF	TGTGCCAGCAGTGACAATCCCCCCACAGATACGCAGTATTTT
TRBV6-4	-	few	TRBJ2-3	CASSEGDGTDTQYF	TGTGCCAGCAGTGAGGGGGACGGCACAGATACGCAGTATTTT
TRBV28	-	-	TRBJ2-7	CASLGIGSYEQYF	TGTGCCAGCCTCGGGATCGGTAGCTACGAGCAGTACTTC
TRBV6-2/TRBV6-3	-	-	TRBJ1-5	CASSYDPLPQHF	TGTGCCAGCAGTTACGATCCCTTGCCCCAGCATTTT
TRBV9	-	-	TRBJ1-3	CASSDAVVGNTIYF	TGTGCCAGCAGCGACGCCGTGGTCGGAAACACCATATATTTT
TRBV7-9	TRBD1	-	TRBJ1-5	CASSRQGSNQPQHF	TGTGCCAGCAGTCGACAGGGAAGCAATCAGCCCCAGCATTTT
TRBV7-8	-	many	TRBJ2-7	CASSFRAGTQSYEQYF	TGTGCCAGCAGCTTCCGGGCCGGGACACAATCCTACGAGCAGTACTTC
TRBV6-4	TRBD1	-	TRBJ2-3	CASSAQGVTDTQYF	TGTGCCAGCAGTGCCCAGGGGGTTACAGATACGCAGTATTTT
TRBV7-3	-	-	TRBJ1-1	CASSLKGRGNTEAFF	TGTGCCAGCAGCTTAAAGGGGAGGGGGAACACTGAAGCTTTCTTT
TRBV7-2	-	-	TRBJ1-5	CASSYRDYSNQPQHF	TGTGCCAGCAGCTACAGGGATTATAGCAATCAGCCCCAGCATTTT
TRBV5-6	TRBD1	few	TRBJ2-1	CASNRQGDKSYNEQFF	TGTGCCAGCAACAGACAGGGAGACAAATCCTACAATGAGCAGTTCTTC
TRBV6-2/TRBV6-3	-	-	TRBJ2-7	CASSLLRTYEQYF	TGTGCCAGCAGTTTATTGCGGACCTACGAGCAGTACTTC
TRBV10-3	-	-	TRBJ1-3	CATTTGTHSGNTIYF	TGTGCCACGACTACCGGGACACACTCTGGAAACACCATATATTTT
TRBV15	TRBD1	-	TRBJ1-5	CATSGRDRADQPQHF	TGTGCCACCAGCGGCCGGGACAGGGCCGATCAGCCCCAGCATTTT
TRBV10-3	-	-	TRBJ1-2	CAISDGSFYGYTF	TGTGCCATCAGTGATGGGAGCTTCTATGGCTACACCTTC
TRBV7-9	TRBD1	-	TRBJ2-1	CASSSTGVRQFF	TGTGCCAGCAGTTCTACAGGGGTACGGCAGTTCTTC
TRBV7-9	-	few	TRBJ2-1	CASRTGLSDEQFF	TGTGCCAGCAGGACGGGACTCTCGGATGAGCAGTTCTTC
TRBV14	TRBD1	few	TRBJ2-7	CASRETGSRAYF	TGTGCCAGCAGAGAGACAGGGTCTCGAGCGTACTTC
TRBV11-2	-	few	TRBJ2-4	CASSLGGQNIQYF	TGTGCCAGCAGCTTGGGCGGACAGAACATTCAGTACTTC
TRBV2	TRBD1	few	TRBJ2-1	CASSETGHPDEQFF	TGTGCCAGCAGTGAGACAGGGCATCCCGATGAGCAGTTCTTC
TRBV7-2	-	few	TRBJ2-7	CASTSTGTFSYEQYF	TGTGCCAGCACCTCCACCGGGACATTTTCCTACGAGCAGTACTTC
TRBV11-2	TRBD2	-	TRBJ2-1	CASSRLGGGANEQFF	TGTGCCAGCAGCCGACTTGGCGGGGGGGCCAATGAGCAGTTCTTC
TRBV15	-	few	TRBJ2-7	CATSRDRGLAYEQYF	TGTGCCACCAGCAGAGACAGGGGTTTGGCCTACGAGCAGTACTTC
TRBV25-1	TRBD2	-	TRBJ2-7	CASLPSGAYEQYF	TGTGCCAGTCTTCCTAGCGGCGCCTACGAGCAGTACTTC
TRBV7-9	-	few	TRBJ2-7	CASSPRDMGGVSYEQYF	TGTGCCAGCAGCCCCCGGGACATGGGAGGAGTCTCCTACGAGCAGTACTTC
TRBV20-1	TRBD1	-	TRBJ2-2	CSAKSGTGLTGELFF	TGCAGTGCAAAATCCGGGACAGGGTTAACCGGGGAGCTGTTTTTT
TRBV7-2	-	-	TRBJ2-5	CASSLTGGPETQYF	TGTGCCAGCAGCTTAACGGGGGGCCCTGAGACCCAGTACTTC
TRBV10-3	TRBD1	few	TRBJ2-7	CAISGDRQIYEQYF	TGTGCCATCAGTGGGGACAGGCAGATCTACGAGCAGTACTTC
TRBV10-3	-	once	TRBJ2-1	CAIGWGSLIF	TGTGCCATTGGATGGGGGTCCTTAATCTTC
TRBV7-9	-	few	TRBJ1-3	CASSYSETGNTIYF	TGTGCCAGCAGCTACAGCGAAACTGGAAACACCATATATTTT
TRBV25-1	TRBD2	-	TRBJ2-2	CASRGTSGQAYTGELFF	TGTGCCAGCAGGGGGACTAGCGGACAAGCCTACACCGGGGAGCTGTTTTTT
TRBV20-1	-	-	TRBJ1-1	CSARVGTEAFF	TGCAGTGCCAGAGTAGGGACTGAAGCTTTCTTT
TRBV4-3	TRBD2	-	TRBJ2-7	CASSQERGLAGGEQYF	TGCGCCAGCAGCCAGGAGAGGGGACTAGCGGGGGGAGAGCAGTACTTC
TRBV7-9	-	-	TRBJ1-1	CASSETGYTEAFF	TGTGCCAGCAGCGAAACAGGGTACACTGAAGCTTTCTTT
TRBV7-6	-	few	TRBJ1-4	CASSFDPQQGRAEKLFF	TGTGCCAGCAGCTTCGACCCCCAGCAGGGGAGGGCTGAAAAACTGTTTTTT
TRBV20-1	-	-	TRBJ2-7	CSARGAYSYEQYF	TGCAGTGCTAGAGGGGCATATTCCTACGAGCAGTACTTC
TRBV7-8	-	-	TRBJ1-5	CASSLEGRGQPQHF	TGTGCCAGCAGCTTAGAGGGAAGGGGTCAGCCCCAGCATTTT
TRBV7-9	-	few	TRBJ2-7	CASSSAASGSYEQYF	TGTGCCAGCAGCTCCGCAGCAAGCGGCTCCTACGAGCAGTACTTC
TRBV20-1	-	-	TRBJ2-1	CSASQDPGLGGNEQFF	TGCAGTGCTTCCCAGGATCCGGGATTAGGAGGCAATGAGCAGTTCTTC
TRBV12-5	-	few	TRBJ1-1	CASGAGNRGFTEAFF	TGTGCTAGTGGTGCTGGTAACCGGGGGTTTACTGAAGCTTTCTTT
TRBV4-1	TRBD2	few	TRBJ2-7	CASSLGVSGGTYEQYF	TGCGCCAGCAGCCTTGGTGTTAGCGGGGGCACCTACGAGCAGTACTTC
TRBV29-1	-	few	TRBJ1-2	CSVETRSGYTF	TGCAGCGTTGAAACCCGCAGTGGCTACACCTTC
TRBV4-3	-	-	TRBJ2-7	CASSQDLQGHSYEQYF	TGCGCCAGCAGCCAAGATCTACAGGGCCACTCCTACGAGCAGTACTTC